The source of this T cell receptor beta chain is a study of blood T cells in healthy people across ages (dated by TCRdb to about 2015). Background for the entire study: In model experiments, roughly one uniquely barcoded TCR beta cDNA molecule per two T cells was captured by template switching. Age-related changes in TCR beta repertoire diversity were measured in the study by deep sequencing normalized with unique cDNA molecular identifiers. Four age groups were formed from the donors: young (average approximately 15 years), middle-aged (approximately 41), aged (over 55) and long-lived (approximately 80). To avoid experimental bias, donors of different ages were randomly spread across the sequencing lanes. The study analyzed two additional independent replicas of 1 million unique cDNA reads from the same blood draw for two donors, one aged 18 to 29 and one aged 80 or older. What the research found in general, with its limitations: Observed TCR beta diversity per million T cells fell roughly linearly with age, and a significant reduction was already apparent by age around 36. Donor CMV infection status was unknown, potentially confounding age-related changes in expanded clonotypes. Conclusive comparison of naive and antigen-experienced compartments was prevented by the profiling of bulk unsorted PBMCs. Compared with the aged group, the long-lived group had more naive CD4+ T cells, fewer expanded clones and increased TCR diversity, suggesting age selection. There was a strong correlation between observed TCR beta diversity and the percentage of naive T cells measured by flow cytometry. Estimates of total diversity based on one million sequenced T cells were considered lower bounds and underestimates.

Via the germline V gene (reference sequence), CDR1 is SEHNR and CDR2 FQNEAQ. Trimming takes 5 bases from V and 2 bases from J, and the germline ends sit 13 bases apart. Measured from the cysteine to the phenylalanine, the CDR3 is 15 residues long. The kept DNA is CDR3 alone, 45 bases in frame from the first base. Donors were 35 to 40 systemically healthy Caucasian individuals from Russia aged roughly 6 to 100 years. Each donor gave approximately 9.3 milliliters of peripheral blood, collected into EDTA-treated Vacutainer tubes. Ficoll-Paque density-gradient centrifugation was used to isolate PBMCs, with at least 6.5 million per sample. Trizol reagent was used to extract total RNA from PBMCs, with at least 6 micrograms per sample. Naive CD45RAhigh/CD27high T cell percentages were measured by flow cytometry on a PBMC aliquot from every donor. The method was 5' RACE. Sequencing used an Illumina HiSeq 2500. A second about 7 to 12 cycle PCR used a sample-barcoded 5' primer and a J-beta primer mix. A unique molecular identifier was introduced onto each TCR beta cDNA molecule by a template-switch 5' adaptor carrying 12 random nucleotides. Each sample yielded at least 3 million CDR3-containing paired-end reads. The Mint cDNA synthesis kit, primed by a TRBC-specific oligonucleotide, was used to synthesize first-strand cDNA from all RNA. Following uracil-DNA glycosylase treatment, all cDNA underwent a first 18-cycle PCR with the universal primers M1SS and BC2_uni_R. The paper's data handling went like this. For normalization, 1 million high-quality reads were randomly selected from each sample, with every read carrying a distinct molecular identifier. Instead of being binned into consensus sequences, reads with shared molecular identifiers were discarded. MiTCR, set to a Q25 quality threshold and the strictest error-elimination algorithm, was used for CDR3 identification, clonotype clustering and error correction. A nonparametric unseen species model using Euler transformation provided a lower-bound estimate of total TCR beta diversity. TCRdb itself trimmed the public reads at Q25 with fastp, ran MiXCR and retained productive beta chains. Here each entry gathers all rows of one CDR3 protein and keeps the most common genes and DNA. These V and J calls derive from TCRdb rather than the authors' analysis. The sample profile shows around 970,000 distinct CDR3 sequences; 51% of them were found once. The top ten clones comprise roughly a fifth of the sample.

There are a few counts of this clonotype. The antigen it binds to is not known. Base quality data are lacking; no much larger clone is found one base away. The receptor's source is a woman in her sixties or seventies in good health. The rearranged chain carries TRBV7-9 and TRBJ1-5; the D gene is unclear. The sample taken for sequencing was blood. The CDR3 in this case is CASSLGYAGNQPQHF. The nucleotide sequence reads TGTGCCAGCAGCCTAGGGTATGCCGGCAATCAGCCCCAGCATTTT.